The source of this TCR beta chain is a study of cytomegalovirus exposure and HLA in healthy donors. General observations from the study: Rare sequences made up most TCRs, while some public TCRs were found in many donors. Further analysis was carried out later, and it showed several of the most significant clusters appearing linked to common viral pathogens. Segments of the TCR beta V type were, in most cases, productive about 90% or about 30% of the time in an earlier analysis. Association with HLA alleles at 0.05 false discovery rate was found for 16,951 TCR beta sequences in a later analysis.

Germline V gene data show CDR1 as LNHDA and CDR2 as SQIVND (reference sequence). Trimming at V came to 8 bases and at J to 4 bases, leaving 10 bases not matched to a gene. The length of the CDR3 is 14 residues. A multiplex PCR was run with 60 Vbeta primers and 13 Jbeta primers. Profiling relied on immunoSEQ multiplex PCR, and the TCRdb table lists in-frame clones only, not all of them. The sample contains some 180,000 clones, 70% to 80% of which appear only once. Concerning this clone itself: The target antigen is unknown.

The V and J genes are TRBV19 and TRBJ1-2, with TRBD1 matching 7 bases. This receptor was identified in a male donor in good health and CMV-seronegative. The sequenced sample consisted of PBMCs. CDR3 loop: CASRPGQNIYGYTF. For the CDR3, the DNA is TGTGCCAGTCGGCCGGGACAGAACATCTATGGCTACACCTTC.